What follows are 18 T cell receptor beta chains derived from one specimen sequenced in a study of blood T cell repertoires in COVID-19. Data came from immunoSEQ multiplex PCR; TCRdb stores just in-frame clones and leaves some out. There are approximately 200,000 clones in the sample; roughly 88% occur only once, and more than 3% lies in the top ten. The sample taken for sequencing was PBMCs or T cells enriched from blood (not recorded which). Source of these receptors: a woman aged 25-40 years who had been exposed to COVID-19.

J is TRBJ2-5 and V is TRBV28; possible D gene TRBD2, 6 bases. V was trimmed by 6 bases and J by 5 bases, leaving 13 bases between them. This CDR3 has 13 residues. Germline V gene sequence: CDR1 MDHEN, CDR2 SYDVKM. DNA of the CDR3: TGTGCCAGCAGCCCCAGACTAGTGGAGACCCAGTACTTC. Its protein is CASSPRLVETQYF.

The gene calls are TRBV7-9 and TRBJ2-1, with 12 bases that match TRBD2. CDR1 is SEHNR and CDR2 is FQNEAQ in the germline V gene (reference sequence). J was trimmed by 16 bases and V by 0 bases; bases with no gene match: 10. This CDR3 is built from 15 residues. DNA for the CDR3: TGTGCCAGCAGCTTAGCGGCTAGCGGGAGGGCCCAATTCTTCTTC. Residues: CASSLAASGRAQFFF.

Within the sample, this clone is medium-sized (0.01 to 0.1%). V gene TRBV2 combines with J gene TRBJ2-1, with TRBD2 identical over 12 bases. J gave up 5 bases and V 5 bases, and 7 bases lay outside the gene matches. CDR1 is SNHLY and CDR2 is FYNNEI in the germline V gene. The CDR3 is made up of 16 amino acids. The CDR3 DNA follows: TGTGCCAGCAGTCCTCTAGGACTAGCGGGGAACAATGAGCAGTTCTTC. Residues: CASSPLGLAGNNEQFF.

This chain joins TRBV18 and TRBJ2-3; 7 bases are a match to TRBD2. Germline V gives CDR1 KGHSH, CDR2 LQKENI. The V segment lost 2 bases and the J segment 3 bases; nucleotides outside the gene matches: 5. The CDR3 runs to 15 residues. For the CDR3, the DNA is TGTGCCAGCTCACCATTGCCGGGAGGAACAGATACGCAGTATTTT. Translated: CASSPLPGGTDTQYF. The whole variable domain, remainder taken from reference TRBV18 and TRBJ2-3, is NAGVMQNPRHLVRRRGQEARLRCSPMKGHSHVYWYRQLPEEGLKFMVYLQKENIIDESGMPKERFSAEFPKEGPSILRIQQVVRGDSAAYFCASSPLPGGTDTQYFGPGTRLTVL.

The genes are TRBV7-9 and TRBJ2-7; weak D call: TRBD1 (6 bases). Trimming stripped 4 bases from V and 5 bases from J, with 15 bases between. The CDR3 has 14 residues. Germline CDR1 reads SEHNR; CDR2 reads FQNEAQ (reference sequence). The CDR3 coding sequence is TGTGCCAGCAGCTCACAGGGTTACGGCCACGAGCAGTACTTC. As protein: CASSSQGYGHEQYF.

The chain carries TRBV10-1 and TRBJ2-7, with 11 bases aligning to TRBD1. There are 15 residues in the CDR3. Germline lookup yields CDR1 WNHNN and CDR2 SYGVQD (reference sequence). Trimming removed 7 bases from V and 2 bases from J; junction bases left unmatched: 7. CDR3 loop: CASTLGTGGTYEQYF. In DNA form, the CDR3 reads TGCGCCAGCACCCTAGGGACAGGGGGTACCTACGAGCAGTACTTC.

The V gene is TRBV5-4, the J gene TRBJ2-7; weak D call: TRBD2 (5 bases). Germline CDR1 reads SGHNT; CDR2 reads YYREEE (reference sequence). V lost 4 bases to trimming and J lost 5 bases, with 16 bases between them. The CDR3 runs 14 residues. CDR3 protein: CASSRRASIHEQYF. CDR3 in DNA: TGTGCCAGCAGCCGACGGGCTAGCATCCACGAGCAGTACTTC.

The chain links TRBV5-1 to TRBJ2-1; TRBD2 aligns across 7 bases. Germline V gene lookup returns CDR1 SGHRS and CDR2 YFSETQ. The CDR3 consists of 14 residues. Trimming at V came to 1 base and at J to 5 bases, leaving 3 bases not matched to a gene. CDR3 DNA: TGCGCCAGCAGCTTGAGGGGACTAAACAATGAGCAGTTCTTC. Residues: CASSLRGLNNEQFF.

This clone occurred a few times. This chain connects TRBV2 to TRBJ1-2, with 8 bases identical to TRBD1. The CDR3 consists of 14 residues. The trim removed 0 bases at V and 4 bases at J, leaving 1 base unmatched. Germline V gene lookup returns CDR1 SNHLY and CDR2 FYNNEI. In DNA, the CDR3 is TGTGCCAGCAGTGAAGCTACAGGGGGCTATGGCTACACCTTC. It specifies CASSEATGGYGYTF.

The chain recombines TRBV27 with TRBJ2-7; D may be TRBD2 (6 bases). Trimming took off 2 bases at V and 3 bases at J, with 11 bases between the two ends. The CDR3 spans 14 residues. Per the germline V gene, CDR1 is MNHEY and CDR2 is SMNVEV (reference sequence). As DNA, the CDR3 is TGTGCCAGCAGTTTAGGGACGCGGGGCTACGAGCAGTACTTC. It is translated as CASSLGTRGYEQYF.

The chain links TRBV18 to TRBJ2-1; 8 bases fit TRBD2. Per germline, CDR1 KGHSH and CDR2 LQKENI. After removal of 3 bases from V and 6 bases from J, the junction contained 10 bases not matched to a gene. The CDR3 totals 16 residues. The CDR3 is CASSPLGGRSSNEQFF. For the CDR3, the DNA is TGTGCCAGCTCACCCCTTGGCGGGAGGAGTTCCAATGAGCAGTTCTTC.

V gene TRBV7-9 combines with J gene TRBJ2-1; TRBD2 aligns across 13 bases. V was clipped by 5 bases and J by 0 bases; unmatched bases: 4. Germline V gene data show CDR1 as SEHNR and CDR2 as FQNEAQ (reference sequence). The CDR3 consists of 17 residues. In DNA form, the CDR3 reads TGTGCCAGCAGCAGTCGGACTAGCGGGAGCTCCTACAATGAGCAGTTCTTC. Amino acids: CASSSRTSGSSYNEQFF.

This sequence joins TRBV27 and TRBJ2-7; 10 nucleotides align to TRBD2. The CDR3 has 15 residues. V shed 7 bases and J 6 bases; nucleotides not matched to a gene: 12. In germline, CDR1 is MNHEY, CDR2 SMNVEV (reference sequence). For the CDR3, the DNA is TGTGCCAGCACCAGGACTAGCGGACCTAAAGGCGAGCAGTACTTC. Amino acid sequence: CASTRTSGPKGEQYF.

This rearrangement joins TRBV7-2 to TRBJ2-1; D possibly corresponds to TRBD2 (6 bases). Germline V gives CDR1 SGHTA, CDR2 FQGNSA. V lost 1 base, J lost 3 bases, and 13 bases lay in between. The CDR3 has 16 amino acids. The CDR3 bases are TGTGCCAGCAGCTTAGTAAGTAGCGGAAGCTACAATGAGCAGTTCTTC. Amino acid sequence: CASSLVSSGSYNEQFF.

The chain carries TRBV6-5 and TRBJ2-5; D might be TRBD1 (5 bases). V dropped 7 bases and J dropped 0 bases, with 9 bases sitting between them. The CDR3 extends over 13 amino acids. The germline V gene encodes CDR1 MNHEY and CDR2 SVGAGI. CDR3 sequence: CASNSGNQETQYF. CDR3 nucleotides: TGTGCCAGCAACTCAGGGAACCAAGAGACCCAGTACTTC.

The V and J genes are TRBV5-6 and TRBJ1-4; D might be TRBD1 (5 bases). The CDR3 is 15 residues long. From germline, CDR1 is SGHDT and CDR2 YYEEEE. Trimming removed 0 bases at V and 5 bases at J, with 11 bases between. The CDR3, as DNA: TGTGCCAGCAGCTTGGCGAGGGAGGGGAATGAAAAACTGTTTTTT. It yields the protein CASSLAREGNEKLFF.

The chain recombines TRBV12-3 or TRBV12-4 with TRBJ1-5, with D uncertain. This CDR3 region has 13 residues. V lost 5 bases, J lost 2 bases, and 7 bases lay in between. This CDR3 reads CASSPTGNQPQHF. CDR3 DNA sequence: TGTGCCAGCAGTCCTACAGGCAATCAGCCCCAGCATTTT.

V is TRBV5-1 and J is TRBJ2-5; 7 bases agree with TRBD2. Unmatched junction bases numbered 7, after V lost 4 bases and J lost 1 base. The germline V gene encodes CDR1 SGHRS and CDR2 YFSETQ. This CDR3 has 15 residues. CDR3: CASSPNGGGQETQYF. The CDR3 nucleotides are TGCGCCAGCAGCCCGAATGGCGGGGGCCAAGAGACCCAGTACTTC.